The present TCR beta chain was sequenced within a study of T cell responses to AZD1222 COVID-19 vaccine. The study's findings and limits: Only six or seven AZD1222 recipients were seropositive at baseline. Regions 160-218 and 743-854 dominated among vaccine-associated CD4 TCRs spanning spike. Sampling captured repertoires only after the peak T cell response. Donor demographics were predominantly white British with a female majority; clonal diversity may be underestimated.

TCRdb's table, derived via immunoSEQ multiplex PCR, lists solely in-frame clones and lacks some. In the table there are more than 85,000 clones, about nine tenths of which are singletons. Turning to this clone: The target antigen is unknown.

The sample was peripheral blood, taken on day 0 of AZD1222 vaccination. The source is an adult in good health.

The CDR3 spells CASSLGTGNTEAFF. The CDR3 DNA reads as TGTGCCAGCAGCTTAGGGACAGGGAACACTGAAGCTTTCTTT. The chain combines TRBV11-3 with TRBJ1-1, with 7 bases lining up with TRBD1. CDR1 and CDR2 (germline): SGHNT, YENEEA. V was clipped by 1 base and J by 1 base; unmatched bases: 0. The CDR3 contains 14 residues.